Listed below are T cell receptor beta chains from one sample, sequenced in a study of human T cells and chemical hapten exposure. In TCRdb, the RACE reads were re-called with MiXCR into one record per CDR3 protein. The profile covers roughly 380,000 distinct CDR3 sequences, with 5.1% appearing a single time and roughly 2.6% taken by the ten largest. Sequencing was performed on whole blood, taken in connection with sensitization to the hapten diphenylcyclopropenone (DPC). These receptors all come from a woman aged 50 to 60 with alopecia areata. Some clones in this sample may be carry-over from other donors' samples. The CDR3 runs from the conserved cysteine through the conserved F or W. Each record gives: J gene, clone size, CDR3 length, D gene, V gene, CDR3 DNA, CDR3 protein. D genes are given only for firm matches. Size is omitted from some rows. Given values are once, few, many or a class for expanded clones.

j_call: TRBJ2-1
clone_size: many
cdr3_length: 13
d_call: NA
v_call: TRBV6-1
cdr3_nt: TGTGCCAGCAGTATTCTAGCTTACAATGAGCAGTTCTTC
cdr3_aa: CASSILAYNEQFF

j_call: TRBJ2-1
clone_size: NA
cdr3_length: 14
d_call: NA
v_call: TRBV7-9
cdr3_nt: TGTGCCAGCGGCGCGGGCGGATCCTACAATGAGCAGTTCTTC
cdr3_aa: CASGAGGSYNEQFF

j_call: TRBJ1-1
clone_size: NA
cdr3_length: 13
d_call: NA
v_call: TRBV30
cdr3_nt: TGTGCCTGGGGCCTTAGTAGGTCCACTGAAGCTTTCTTT
cdr3_aa: CAWGLSRSTEAFF

j_call: TRBJ2-4
clone_size: few
cdr3_length: 14
d_call: NA
v_call: TRBV28
cdr3_nt: TGTGCCAGCAGTAGCGGTGGTTCGGGGAACATTCAGTACTTC
cdr3_aa: CASSSGGSGNIQYF

j_call: TRBJ1-2
clone_size: NA
cdr3_length: 14
d_call: TRBD1
v_call: TRBV7-6
cdr3_nt: TGTGCCAGCAGCCCTGGGACAGGGGTCCGTGGCTACACCTTC
cdr3_aa: CASSPGTGVRGYTF

j_call: TRBJ2-6
clone_size: many
cdr3_length: 19
d_call: NA
v_call: TRBV21-1
cdr3_nt: TGTGCCAGCAGCAAAGAAGTTGGCGGGAGTGGCGCTGGGGCCAACGTCCTGACTTTC
cdr3_aa: CASSKEVGGSGAGANVLTF

j_call: TRBJ2-3
clone_size: many
cdr3_length: 15
d_call: NA
v_call: TRBV5-1
cdr3_nt: TGCGCCAGCAGCCCGGTTGGGGTGAGCACAGATACGCAGTATTTT
cdr3_aa: CASSPVGVSTDTQYF

j_call: TRBJ1-2
clone_size: many
cdr3_length: 13
d_call: NA
v_call: TRBV28
cdr3_nt: TGTGCCAGCAGTTACGGGGAAGCCTATGGCTACACCTTC
cdr3_aa: CASSYGEAYGYTF

j_call: TRBJ2-7
clone_size: many
cdr3_length: 13
d_call: TRBD1
v_call: TRBV6-5
cdr3_nt: TGTGCCAGCAGTTACCCGGACAGGGGCGAGCAGTACTTC
cdr3_aa: CASSYPDRGEQYF

j_call: TRBJ2-3
clone_size: many
cdr3_length: 14
d_call: TRBD2
v_call: TRBV5-1
cdr3_nt: TGCGCCAGTAGTAGCGGGGCCATGGAAGATACGCAGTATTTT
cdr3_aa: CASSSGAMEDTQYF

j_call: TRBJ2-1
clone_size: NA
cdr3_length: 17
d_call: TRBD2
v_call: TRBV3-1
cdr3_nt: TGTGCCAGCAGCCATCCCCAAGGACTAGCGGGAGCTAATGAGCAGTTCTTC
cdr3_aa: CASSHPQGLAGANEQFF

j_call: TRBJ2-7
clone_size: many
cdr3_length: 13
d_call: NA
v_call: TRBV20-1
cdr3_nt: TGCAGTGCACCAACACCGAATATCTACGAGCAGTACTTC
cdr3_aa: CSAPTPNIYEQYF

j_call: TRBJ1-2
clone_size: many
cdr3_length: 15
d_call: NA
v_call: TRBV7-9
cdr3_nt: TGTGCCAGCAGTCCCGGTGGCGGGACACCCTATGGCTACACCTTC
cdr3_aa: CASSPGGGTPYGYTF

j_call: TRBJ2-1
clone_size: many
cdr3_length: 15
d_call: NA
v_call: TRBV15
cdr3_nt: TGTGCCACCAGCAGAGCACAGGGCCCCTACAATGAGCAGTTCTTC
cdr3_aa: CATSRAQGPYNEQFF

j_call: TRBJ1-1
clone_size: few
cdr3_length: 13
d_call: NA
v_call: TRBV28
cdr3_nt: TGTGCCAGCAGAGTCGTCAAGAACACTGAAGCTTTCTTT
cdr3_aa: CASRVVKNTEAFF

j_call: TRBJ2-2
clone_size: many
cdr3_length: 16
d_call: TRBD1
v_call: TRBV11-1
cdr3_nt: TGTGCCAGCAGCTTAGGGACAGGAACGAACACCGGGGAGCTGTTTTTT
cdr3_aa: CASSLGTGTNTGELFF

j_call: TRBJ2-6
clone_size: many
cdr3_length: 17
d_call: TRBD2
v_call: TRBV15
cdr3_nt: TGTGCCACCAGCACCGGACTAGCGGGCTCTGGGGCCAACGTCCTGACTTTC
cdr3_aa: CATSTGLAGSGANVLTF

j_call: TRBJ2-1
clone_size: many
cdr3_length: 14
d_call: TRBD1
v_call: TRBV29-1
cdr3_nt: TGCAGCGTTGCGGGACAGGGCTCCTACAATGAGCAGTTCTTC
cdr3_aa: CSVAGQGSYNEQFF

j_call: TRBJ1-1
clone_size: NA
cdr3_length: 14
d_call: TRBD1
v_call: TRBV20-1
cdr3_nt: TGCAGTGCTAGGACCAGACAGGGGAACACTGAAGCTTTCTTT
cdr3_aa: CSARTRQGNTEAFF